The sample holds a few counts of the clone carrying this TCR beta chain. What it binds is unknown. These data come from a study of blood T cells in healthy people across ages. Study outcomes and limitations: Changes seen in expanded clonotypes were possibly confounded by donor CMV status left unknown.

Germline V lookup: CDR1 LGHNA, CDR2 YSLEER. Deletions cut 2 bases from V and 6 bases from J, with 17 bases between. This CDR3 is built from 15 residues. A second PCR, run for roughly 7 to 12 cycles, used a sample-barcoded 5' primer plus a J-beta primer mix. TCRdb recomputed calls from the 5' RACE reads with MiXCR, one row per CDR3 protein. Found here are about 1.5 million distinct CDR3 sequences, under 55% of them singletons; the top ten hold about 4%. The source of this sequence is a woman aged 18-30 years in good health. The specimen was blood. V is TRBV4-3 and J is TRBJ2-7, with a tentative D call TRBD2 (6 bases). CDR3: CASSQLTGGVVEQYF. The CDR3 bases are TGCGCCAGCAGCCAACTCACCGGGGGAGTAGTCGAGCAGTACTTC.